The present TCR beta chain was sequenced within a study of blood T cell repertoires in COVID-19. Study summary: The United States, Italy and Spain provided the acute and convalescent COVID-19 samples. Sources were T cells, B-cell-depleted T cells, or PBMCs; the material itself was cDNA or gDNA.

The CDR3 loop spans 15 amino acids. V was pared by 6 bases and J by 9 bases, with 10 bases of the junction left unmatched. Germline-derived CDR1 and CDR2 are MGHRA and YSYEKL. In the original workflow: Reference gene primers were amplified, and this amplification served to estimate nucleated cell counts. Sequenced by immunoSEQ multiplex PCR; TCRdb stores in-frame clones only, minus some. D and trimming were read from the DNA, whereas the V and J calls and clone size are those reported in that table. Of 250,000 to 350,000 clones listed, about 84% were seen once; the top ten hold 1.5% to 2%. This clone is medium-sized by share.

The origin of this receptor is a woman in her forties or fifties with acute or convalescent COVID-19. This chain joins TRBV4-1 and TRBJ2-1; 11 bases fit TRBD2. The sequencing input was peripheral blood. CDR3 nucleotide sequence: TGCGCCAGCAGGCCAACTAGCGGGAGATGGAGTGAGCAGTTCTTC. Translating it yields CASRPTSGRWSEQFF.